This note documents a single T cell receptor (beta chain) sequence. Its recognized antigen is unknown. Base-call qualities are not available, and no considerably larger clone is one nucleotide away. The sample is drawn from a study of T-cell reconstitution after alpha-beta-depleted transplantation in children (dated by TCRdb to between 2015 and 2016). Study-wide context: The study quantitatively tracked T-cell immune reconstitution after TCRalphabeta/CD19-depleted allogeneic hematopoietic cell transplantation in children using TCR repertoire profiling.

The library came from PCR. Sequencing used an Illumina HiSeq 2500. To normalize quantification of the TCRbeta repertoire, the TCR libraries were built with molecular barcoding that relied on unique molecular identifiers. The public sequencing data were trimmed at Q25 with fastp and processed into clonotypes with MiXCR by TCRdb, which kept only in-frame beta chains. Rows merge per CDR3 protein into single entries with the most common DNA and genes. The sample table lists around 480,000 distinct CDR3 sequences, about 33% of them with a count of one. The top ten clonotypes cover 2% to 2.5% of the sample. CDR1 and CDR2 (KGHSH, LQKENI) derive from the germline V gene. The CDR3 contains 16 residues, cysteine and phenylalanine counted. The read is trimmed to its CDR3 DNA, 48 bases read in frame from base 1. After removal of 0 bases from V and 3 bases from J, the junction retains 4 bases not matched to a gene.

The material was PBMCs from the stem cell graft donor, obtained from the stem cell graft. The sequence came from a human donor who donated a stem cell graft to a child with aplastic anemia. Here the chain combines TRBV18 and TRBJ2-1; a stretch of 8 junction bases matches TRBD2. The nucleotide sequence is given as TGTGCCAGCTCACCACCGGGCCTAGCGGGCTACAATGAGCAGTTCTTC. Its product reads: CASSPPGLAGYNEQFF.